Listed here are 30 T cell receptor beta chains from one sample, sequenced in a study of blood T cell repertoires in COVID-19. The data were produced by immunoSEQ multiplex PCR, yet TCRdb's version contains in-frame clones alone and is incomplete. Of under 350,000 clones in the sample, around 87% were seen once. Sequenced material: peripheral blood. The receptors derive from a man aged 65 to 85 with acute or convalescent COVID-19.

J is TRBJ1-6 and V is TRBV4-3, with D tentatively TRBD1 (6 bases). The ends were cut back, 1 base at V and 0 bases at J, with 10 bases in the middle. Germline CDR1 LGHNA, CDR2 YSLEER. CDR3 size: 17 residues. DNA of the CDR3: TGCGCCAGCAGCCAAGGGACAGCGAGCTCCTATAATTCACCCCTCCACTTT. Translating gives CASSQGTASSYNSPLHF.

Written as DNA, the CDR3 is TGTGCCAGCAGTGAAGCTTTGGCAGCTAACTATGGCTACACCTTC. Translated: CASSEALAANYGYTF. The rearrangement uses TRBV6-1 and TRBJ1-2, with unresolved D. This CDR3 is built from 15 residues. Trimming took 0 bases from V and 0 from J, leaving 8 bases between them. Germline V gene lookup returns CDR1 MNHNS and CDR2 SASEGT.

The chain combines TRBV24-1 with TRBJ2-1, with D perhaps matching TRBD1 (7 bases). The CDR3 runs 16 residues. Germline-derived CDR1 and CDR2 are KGHDR and SFDVKD. Trimming stripped 2 bases from V and 9 bases from J, with 19 bases between. CDR3 nucleotides: TGTGCCACCAGTGATTCCGAGGGGGCGGGGTGGAGTGAGCAGTTCTTC. This sequence encodes CATSDSEGAGWSEQFF.

J is TRBJ1-5 and V is TRBV6-5, with D possibly TRBD1 on 5 matching bases. Trimming pared 2 bases from V and 4 bases from J, leaving 12 bases between. This CDR3 is built from 15 residues. Germline V gene sequence: CDR1 MNHEY, CDR2 SVGAGI. CDR3 bases: TGTGCCAGCAGTTACAAGGCGGGGGGGAATCAGCCCCAGCATTTT. It encodes CASSYKAGGNQPQHF.

This chain connects TRBV11-2 to TRBJ1-1; no clear D. V was trimmed by 1 base and J by 6 bases, leaving 9 bases between them. Germline lookup yields CDR1 SGHAT and CDR2 FQNNGV. The CDR3 is 13 amino acids. CDR3 protein: CASSLVAFAEAFF. CDR3 in DNA: TGTGCCAGCAGCTTAGTCGCGTTTGCTGAAGCTTTCTTT.

The V call is TRBV4-1, the J call TRBJ2-5; TRBD2 matches at 10 bases. Germline CDR1 and CDR2: MGHRA and YSYEKL. The CDR3 consists of 16 residues. After removal of 3 bases from V and 4 bases from J, the junction contained 8 bases not matched to a gene. This CDR3 is CASSQSGTSVVETQYF. CDR3 nucleotides: TGCGCCAGCAGCCAGTCCGGGACTAGCGTAGTAGAGACCCAGTACTTC.

The rearrangement joins TRBV19 to TRBJ1-6; 7 bases match TRBD1. Germline V gene lookup returns CDR1 LNHDA and CDR2 SQIVND (reference sequence). The V segment lost 6 bases and the J segment 1 base; nucleotides outside the gene matches: 6. This CDR3 spans 16 amino acids. The CDR3 spells CASRVTGNSYNSPLHF. CDR3 sequence (DNA): TGTGCCAGTAGAGTGACAGGGAATTCCTATAATTCACCCCTCCACTTT.

This clone was seen only once. V is TRBV28 and J is TRBJ1-2; D is possibly TRBD1 (5 bases). Looked up from germline, CDR1 is MDHEN and CDR2 is SYDVKM. This CDR3 spans 14 amino acids. V was cut by 5 bases and J by 6 bases, with 16 bases left in between. CDR3 sequence (DNA): TGTGCCAGCAGTGGGGGGGTTCTGACCAATGGCTACACCTTC. Translating gives CASSGGVLTNGYTF.

The gene calls are TRBV5-4 and TRBJ2-2; D is unclear. The CDR3 length is 14 residues. With 4 bases removed from V and 4 bases from J, the gap between germline ends came to 11 bases. Germline assignment: CDR1 SGHNT and CDR2 YYREEE (reference sequence). CDR3 amino acids: CASSLSSSTGELFF. The CDR3 DNA sequence: TGTGCCAGCAGCCTTAGTAGCTCCACCGGGGAGCTGTTTTTT.

This chain uses TRBV6-6 with TRBJ1-2, with a tentative D call TRBD1 (5 bases). V lost 7 bases and J 4 bases, leaving 13 bases between the germline ends. Germline V CDR1 and CDR2: MNHNY, SVGAGI (reference sequence). The CDR3 contains 13 residues. The CDR3 here is CASIQPGGYGYTF. In DNA, the CDR3 is TGTGCCAGCATCCAGCCGGGGGGCTATGGCTACACCTTC.

The V gene is TRBV7-9, the J gene TRBJ2-3; unclear D gene. The CDR3 totals 13 residues. V dropped 5 bases and J dropped 5 bases, with 11 bases sitting between them. Per germline, CDR1 SEHNR and CDR2 FQNEAQ (reference sequence). The CDR3, as DNA: TGTGCCAGCAGCCGTTTAGGCGGAGATACGCAGTATTTT. Translation gives CASSRLGGDTQYF. The full variable domain, in which reference TRBV7-9 and TRBJ2-3 provide the parts outside the CDR3, is DTGVSQNPRHKITKRGQNVTFRCDPISEHNRLYWYRQTLGQGPEFLTYFQNEAQLEKSRLLSDRFSAERPKGSFSTLEIQRTEQGDSAMYLCASSRLGGDTQYFGPGTRLTVL.

This rearrangement joins TRBV5-6 to TRBJ2-7; TRBD2 aligns across 9 bases. With V trimmed by 3 bases and J by 2 bases, 6 bases remained unmatched. There are 15 residues in the CDR3. Germline CDR1 reads SGHDT; CDR2 reads YYEEEE. DNA for the CDR3: TGTGCCAGCAGCTCACCTCCTAGCGGGGCCTACGAGCAGTACTTC. Translated, it gives CASSSPPSGAYEQYF.

The J gene is TRBJ2-1, the V gene TRBV5-4; possibly TRBD2 for D (6 bases). CDR1 is SGHNT, CDR2 YYREEE, per germline (reference sequence). The ends were cut back, 4 bases at V and 8 bases at J, with 16 bases in the middle. The CDR3 runs 14 residues. The CDR3 nucleotides are TGTGCCAGCAGCCCCCTAGGGACTCCGGATGAGCAGTTCTTC. Translation gives CASSPLGTPDEQFF. The whole variable domain, filled in from reference TRBV5-4 and TRBJ2-1, reads ETGVTQSPTHLIKTRGQQVTLRCSSQSGHNTVSWYQQALGQGPQFIFQYYREEENGRGNFPPRFSGLQFPNYSSELNVNALELDDSALYLCASSPLGTPDEQFFGPGTRLTVL.

V and J are TRBV30 and TRBJ2-3, with 10 nucleotides matching TRBD2. The CDR3 is made up of 16 amino acids. CDR1 is GTSNPN and CDR2 is SVGIG in the germline V gene (reference sequence). The V gene end was trimmed by 0 bases and the J gene end by 4 bases; junction bases not matched to a gene: 7. The CDR3 here is CAWSVRSSGRPDTQYF. DNA for the CDR3: TGTGCCTGGAGTGTACGGTCTAGCGGGAGACCAGATACGCAGTATTTT.

The chain is built from TRBV5-6 and TRBJ2-2, with 10 bases aligning to TRBD2. From germline, CDR1 is SGHDT and CDR2 YYEEEE. V dropped 5 bases and J dropped 0; count of bases not matched to a gene: 7. CDR3 length equals 17 residues. The CDR3 loop is CASRFTSGATNTGELFF. The CDR3 DNA sequence: TGTGCCAGCAGGTTTACTAGCGGGGCAACGAACACCGGGGAGCTGTTTTTT.

The chain combines TRBV7-2 with TRBJ1-2, with D maybe TRBD1 (5 bases). Trimming took off 5 bases at V and 7 bases at J, with 11 bases between the two ends. Per germline, CDR1 SGHTA and CDR2 FQGNSA. CDR3 length: 12 amino acids. CDR3 region: CASSGGTFGYTF. CDR3 nucleotide sequence: TGTGCCAGCAGCGGGGGGACGTTTGGCTACACCTTC.

This clone was seen a few times. The rearrangement links TRBV28 to TRBJ2-1; D might be TRBD1 (6 bases). There are 17 residues in the CDR3. The germline V gene has CDR1 MDHEN and CDR2 SYDVKM. V was trimmed by 3 bases and J by 4 bases, leaving 19 bases between them. The CDR3 DNA follows: TGTGCCAGCAGTTTTTTTTCGGATGGACAGAAATACAATGAGCAGTTCTTC. Its translation: CASSFFSDGQKYNEQFF.

The genes are TRBV6-1 and TRBJ2-7; 9 bases are shared with TRBD1. Germline values: CDR1 MNHNS, CDR2 SASEGT. The length of the CDR3 is 14 residues. The V and J ends lost 2 bases and 3 bases, in that order; junction bases with no gene match: 2. CDR3 DNA: TGTGCCAGCAGTGAACAGGGACAGGGCTACGAGCAGTACTTC. Amino acid sequence: CASSEQGQGYEQYF.

The chain uses TRBV9 and TRBJ1-3, with D hard to call. This CDR3 region has 16 residues. The ends were cut back, 0 bases at V and 0 bases at J, with 10 bases in the middle. The V gene's germline CDR1 is SGDLS and CDR2 YYNGEE. Here the CDR3 reads CASSVAPDISGNTIYF. DNA of the CDR3: TGTGCCAGCAGCGTAGCTCCCGACATCTCTGGAAACACCATATATTTT.

CDR3 sequence (DNA): TGTGCCAGCAGCGTAGCGAGAGGGGAGGGCACCGGGGAGCTGTTTTTT. Its protein is CASSVARGEGTGELFF. The V and J genes are TRBV9 and TRBJ2-2; 7 bases match TRBD2. V shed 0 bases and J 4 bases; nucleotides not matched to a gene: 6. Germline V gives CDR1 SGDLS, CDR2 YYNGEE. This CDR3 is 16 amino acids long.

The J gene is TRBJ2-3, the V gene TRBV5-1; TRBD1 matches at 7 bases. Per germline, CDR1 SGHRS and CDR2 YFSETQ. J gave up 5 bases and V 2 bases, and 11 bases lay outside the gene matches. The CDR3 has 16 amino acids. CDR3 nucleotide sequence: TGCGCCAGCAGCTTAACCACAAGGGGGCATAGAGATACGCAGTATTTT. Translation: CASSLTTRGHRDTQYF.

This clone was counted a few times. This rearrangement joins TRBV28 to TRBJ1-5; 8 nucleotides align to TRBD1. Trimming took 2 bases from V and 1 from J; bases not matched to a gene: 4. The CDR3 totals 16 residues. The V gene's germline CDR1 is MDHEN and CDR2 SYDVKM. CDR3 sequence reads: CASSLLRQGSNQPQHF. CDR3 sequence (DNA): TGTGCCAGCAGTTTACTGAGACAGGGGAGCAATCAGCCCCAGCATTTT. Looking up the rest from reference TRBV28 and TRBJ1-5 gives the full variable domain: DVKVTQSSRYLVKRTGEKVFLECVQDMDHENMFWYRQDPGLGLRLIYFSYDVKMKEKGDIPEGYSVSREKKERFSLILESASTNQTSMYLCASSLLRQGSNQPQHFGDGTRLSIL.

The rearrangement joins TRBV5-1 to TRBJ2-1; 7 bases line up with TRBD2. Germline CDR1 reads SGHRS; CDR2 reads YFSETQ. Unmatched junction bases numbered 19, after V lost 6 bases and J lost 10 bases. There are 16 residues in the CDR3. The CDR3 coding sequence is TGCGCCAGCAACATAAGCCCGGGCCACGGGGGAGGGGAGCAGTTCTTC. Translated, it gives CASNISPGHGGGEQFF.

For the CDR3, the DNA is TGTGCCAGCAGCTACACCGGGGGAGCTTCCTATGGCTACACCTTC. As protein: CASSYTGGASYGYTF. The chain recombines TRBV7-2 with TRBJ1-2, with D perhaps matching TRBD1 (5 bases). The V end lost 4 bases, the J end lost 4 bases, and 16 bases lay between the germline ends. CDR1 and CDR2 from the germline V gene are SGHTA and FQGNSA. The CDR3 runs to 15 residues.

This clone was seen only once. This chain uses TRBV7-8 with TRBJ1-4, with 9 bases lining up with TRBD1. The germline V gene has CDR1 SGHVS and CDR2 FQNEAQ. The CDR3 extends over 14 amino acids. V trimming: 4 bases; J trimming: 7 bases; junction bases outside the gene matches: 4. CDR3 nucleotide sequence: TGTGCCAGCAGCTCACAGGGGGCGACTGAAAAACTGTTTTTT. This gives the protein CASSSQGATEKLFF.

This chain uses TRBV5-1 with TRBJ2-5; the match to TRBD2 covers 12 bases. CDR1 is SGHRS and CDR2 is YFSETQ in the germline V gene. The CDR3 length is 14 residues. The trim removed 4 bases at V and 5 bases at J, leaving 3 bases unmatched. The CDR3 bases are TGCGCCAGCAGCGTCGGACTAGCGGGGGAGACCCAGTACTTC. Amino acids: CASSVGLAGETQYF. Using reference TRBV5-1 and TRBJ2-5 for the parts outside the CDR3, the full variable domain is KAGVTQTPRYLIKTRGQQVTLSCSPISGHRSVSWYQQTPGQGLQFLFEYFSETQRNKGNFPGRFSGRQFSNSRSEMNVSTLELGDSALYLCASSVGLAGETQYFGPGTRLLVL.

This sequence joins TRBV29-1 and TRBJ1-4, with D possibly matching TRBD1 (6 bases). V lost 7 bases and J 6 bases, leaving 12 bases between the germline ends. In germline, CDR1 is SQVTM, CDR2 ANQGSEA. The CDR3 is made up of 12 amino acids. The CDR3, as DNA: TGCAGCGCGGGGGGCGTGGATGAAAAACTGTTTTTT. Protein product: CSAGGVDEKLFF. The entire variable domain, with the rest obtained from reference TRBV29-1 and TRBJ1-4, is as follows: SAVISQKPSRDICQRGTSLTIQCQVDSQVTMMFWYRQQPGQSLTLIATANQGSEATYESGFVIDKFPISRPNLTFSTLTVSNMSPEDSSIYLCSAGGVDEKLFFGSGTQLSVL.

The chain couples TRBV18 to TRBJ1-2; 7 bases align to TRBD1. With V trimmed by 3 bases and J by 2 bases, 3 bases remained unmatched. The CDR3 has 14 residues. Germline lookup yields CDR1 KGHSH and CDR2 LQKENI. CDR3 DNA: TGTGCCAGCTCACCTCCGACAGGGAACTATGGCTACACCTTC. Translation gives CASSPPTGNYGYTF.

There are a few counts of this clone. The V and J genes are TRBV5-8 and TRBJ2-1; no clear D gene. Germline V gives CDR1 SGHTS, CDR2 YDEGEE. V lost 4 bases and J lost 5, with 19 bases in between. The CDR3 has 16 residues. The CDR3 DNA is TGTGCCAGCAGCCTTTTTTTCGGTTCTGAGGACAATGAGCAGTTCTTC. It yields the protein CASSLFFGSEDNEQFF.

CDR3 amino acids: CASSLGASGTGTDTQYF. CDR3 DNA: TGTGCCAGCAGCTTAGGGGCTAGCGGGACTGGTACAGATACGCAGTATTTT. The gene calls are TRBV7-2 and TRBJ2-3, with TRBD2 identical over 9 bases. Germline-derived CDR1 and CDR2 are SGHTA and FQGNSA. The J segment lost 3 bases and the V segment lost 1 base, leaving 8 bases of the junction unmatched. The CDR3 contains 17 residues.